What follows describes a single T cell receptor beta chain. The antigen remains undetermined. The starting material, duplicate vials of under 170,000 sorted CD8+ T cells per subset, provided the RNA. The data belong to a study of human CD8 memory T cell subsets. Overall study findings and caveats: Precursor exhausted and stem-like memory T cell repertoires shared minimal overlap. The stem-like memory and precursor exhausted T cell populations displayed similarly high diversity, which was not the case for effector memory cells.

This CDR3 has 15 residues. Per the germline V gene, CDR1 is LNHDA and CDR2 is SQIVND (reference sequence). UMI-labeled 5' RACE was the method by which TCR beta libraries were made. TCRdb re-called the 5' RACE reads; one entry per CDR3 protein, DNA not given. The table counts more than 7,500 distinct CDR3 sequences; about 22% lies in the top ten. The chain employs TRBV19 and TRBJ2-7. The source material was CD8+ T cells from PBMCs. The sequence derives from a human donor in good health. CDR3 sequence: CASSILGSGVYEQYF.